This T cell receptor (beta chain) is from a study of regulatory T cells in long-lasting Graves disease. Construction of TCR beta libraries relied on iRepertoire HTBI primers and on Arm-PCR targeting CDR3 regions. TCRdb itself ran the multiplex PCR reads through MiXCR, one entry per CDR3 protein. The table lists around 230,000 distinct CDR3 sequences, around 17% of them singletons, with about 20% in the top ten. This clonotype was seen many times. CDR3 length: 15 amino acids. Trimming left V 3 bases short and J 0 bases short, with 6 bases between. The germline V gene has CDR1 LNHDA and CDR2 SQIVND (reference sequence). As to time point: newly diagnosed GD, antithyroid drugs for less than 3 months. Scientists built the TCR library using RNA that was extracted from PBMCs.

The V and J genes are TRBV19 and TRBJ2-6; D gene unclear. The input for sequencing was peripheral blood mononuclear cells (PBMCs), taken at new diagnosis, from a patient treated with antithyroid drugs. The sequence came from a female donor with Graves disease. The CDR3 loop reads CASSIWGSGANVLTF. In nucleotides, the CDR3 is TGTGCCAGTAGTATCTGGGGCTCTGGGGCCAACGTCCTGACTTTC.